This record concerns one TCR beta chain sequence. Which antigen it targets is not known. No clone much larger than this one lies a single base away; base qualities are absent. V ends up 3 bases short and J 5 bases short, with an unmatched junction base count of 3. Reading the germline V gene (reference sequence) gives CDR1 LNHDA and CDR2 SQIVND. The CDR3 spans 14 residues, from the cysteine through the phenylalanine. Only CDR3 DNA remains: 42 bases, in frame from the first base. The entry originates in a study of regulatory T cells in long-lasting Graves disease (dated by TCRdb to about 2021). In the study overall: To count as having persistent Graves' disease, a patient had to have received antithyroid drug treatment for over 5 years with TSH receptor autoantibodies remaining persistently positive. Patients with persistent Graves' disease were compared with patients with newly diagnosed Graves' disease using TCR sequencing and RNA sequencing of peripheral blood. The study was conducted in China and was registered as a clinical trial. A total of roughly 33 samples were covered by TCR sequencing, comprising some 13 persistent and 20 newly diagnosed Graves' disease patients. Antithyroid drugs had been taken for roughly 10 years on average by persistent Graves' disease patients in the clinical cohort.

Libraries came from multiplex PCR. Data came from an Illumina HiSeq 4000. iRepertoire HTBI primers and Arm-PCR amplification of CDR3 regions were used to construct TCR beta libraries. Gel purification was performed on PCR products prior to sequencing. The study's processing was this. A total of fewer than 80 TRBV and 14 TRBJ segments were identified across samples and were used for gene usage analysis of CDR3 amino acid clonotypes. COPE and FqMerger were used to merge the filtered high-quality paired reads into contigs. Contigs were aligned with BLAST to IMGT TRBV, TRBD and TRBJ reference genes, and CDR3 was defined per IMGT. Clonotypes above 0.1% frequency were classified as highly expanded clones. Repertoire diversity was measured by Shannon entropy, and V-J evenness by the Gini coefficient. A clonotype was considered public if more than one individual shared it. TCRdb cleaned the public reads at Q25 with fastp, built clones with MiXCR and kept in-frame beta chains. Duplicate CDR3 protein sequences are folded into a single record with the most common DNA and genes. V and J calls and clone size were set by TCRdb, not the authors. The table for this sample lists roughly 450,000 distinct CDR3 sequences; less than 25% of them were counted only once. Over 25% of the sample lies in the top ten.

What the study reported, not specific to this receptor: The small sample size was acknowledged by the authors as a limitation that may reduce accuracy. Sequencing and analysis were limited to the TCR beta chain. Lower TCR Shannon entropy and fewer highly expanded clones were observed in persistent Graves' disease patients than in newly diagnosed patients, which suggested clonal expansion. Patients with persistent disease shared more public clonotypes (about 3,000) than newly diagnosed patients did (roughly 970). TRBV28, TRBJ1-2 and TRBJ2-5 were preferentially used in persistent disease, while TRBV20-1 and TRBJ2-1 were favored in newly diagnosed disease. Peripheral blood alone was examined, since thyroid tissue, which constituted the primary lesion, could not be accessed.

The time point label for this specimen denotes: persistent/refractory GD, antithyroid drugs over 5 years with positive TRAb. For both TCR sequencing and RNA sequencing, RNA was extracted from PBMCs in TRIzol. The diagnosis of Graves' disease was made according to American Thyroid Association guidelines. Recruitment of patients was carried out at an endocrinology department in Xi'an, China. From each patient, nine milliliters of peripheral blood was collected into an EDTA anticoagulant tube. Ficoll Paque Plus density gradient separation was used to isolate PBMCs, and no further T cell sorting was performed. RNA quality was checked with an Agilent 2100 Bioanalyzer and agarose gel, and concentration with a NanoDrop 2000.

This chain joins TRBV19 to TRBJ1-1; 10 nucleotides in the junction match TRBD1. The sample here was peripheral blood mononuclear cells (PBMCs), taken when the disease was refractory, from a patient treated with antithyroid drugs. The TCR sequence derives from a female donor with Graves disease. The nucleotides read TGTGCCAGTAGTATGGGGACAGGGGTAACTGAAGCTTTCTTT. It specifies CASSMGTGVTEAFF.